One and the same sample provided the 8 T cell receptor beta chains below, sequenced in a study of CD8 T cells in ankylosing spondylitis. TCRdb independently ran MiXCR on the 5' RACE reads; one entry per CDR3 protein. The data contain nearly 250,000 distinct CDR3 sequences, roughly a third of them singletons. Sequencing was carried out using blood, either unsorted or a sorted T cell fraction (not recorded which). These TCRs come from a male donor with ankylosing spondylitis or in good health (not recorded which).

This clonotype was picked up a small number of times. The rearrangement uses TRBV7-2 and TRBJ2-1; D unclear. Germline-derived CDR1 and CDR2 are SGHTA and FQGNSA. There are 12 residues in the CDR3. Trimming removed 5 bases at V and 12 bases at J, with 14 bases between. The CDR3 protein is CASSLAALWQFF. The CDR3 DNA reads TGTGCCAGCAGCCTCGCGGCCTTATGGCAGTTCTTC.

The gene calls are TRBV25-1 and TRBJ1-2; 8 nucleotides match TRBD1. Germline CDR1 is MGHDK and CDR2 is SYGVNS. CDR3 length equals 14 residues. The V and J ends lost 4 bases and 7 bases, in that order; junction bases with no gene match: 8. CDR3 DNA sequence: TGTGCCAGCAGTGTTTGGACAGGGTCCCGTGGCTACACCTTC. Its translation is CASSVWTGSRGYTF.

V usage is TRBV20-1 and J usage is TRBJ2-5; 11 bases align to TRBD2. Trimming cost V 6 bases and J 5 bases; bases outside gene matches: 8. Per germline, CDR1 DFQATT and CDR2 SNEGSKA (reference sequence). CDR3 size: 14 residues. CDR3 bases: TGCAGTGCCGCCCCGGGACTAGCGGAGGAGACCCAGTACTTC. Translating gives CSAAPGLAEETQYF.

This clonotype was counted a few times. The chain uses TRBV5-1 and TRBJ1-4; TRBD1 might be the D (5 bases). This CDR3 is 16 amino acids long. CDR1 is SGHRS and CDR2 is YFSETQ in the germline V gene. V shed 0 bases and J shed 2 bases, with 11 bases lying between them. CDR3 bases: TGCGCCAGCAGCTTGGTTGGTCGGGGGACTAATGAAAAACTGTTTTTT. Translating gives CASSLVGRGTNEKLFF.

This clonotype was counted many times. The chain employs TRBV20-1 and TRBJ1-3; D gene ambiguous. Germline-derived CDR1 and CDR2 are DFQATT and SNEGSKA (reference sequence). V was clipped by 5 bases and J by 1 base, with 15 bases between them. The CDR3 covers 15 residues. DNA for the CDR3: TGCAGTGCTGCCGCGATGGGCTTGTCTGGAAACACCATATATTTT. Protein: CSAAAMGLSGNTIYF.

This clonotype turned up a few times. In DNA, the CDR3 is TGTGCCAGCAGTTCCCAGATTTCGGGTAGCACAGATACGCAGTATTTT. This translates into CASSSQISGSTDTQYF. V usage is TRBV12-3 or TRBV12-4 and J usage is TRBJ2-3, with D uncertain. The length of the CDR3 is 16 residues. Trimming took off 4 bases at V and 0 bases at J, with 14 bases between the two ends.

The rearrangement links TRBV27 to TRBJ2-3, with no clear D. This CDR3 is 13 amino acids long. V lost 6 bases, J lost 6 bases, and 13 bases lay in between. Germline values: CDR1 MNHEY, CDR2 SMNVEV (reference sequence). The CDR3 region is CASRRSLGDTQYF. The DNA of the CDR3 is TGTGCCAGCAGGAGGAGCCTAGGGGATACGCAGTATTTT.

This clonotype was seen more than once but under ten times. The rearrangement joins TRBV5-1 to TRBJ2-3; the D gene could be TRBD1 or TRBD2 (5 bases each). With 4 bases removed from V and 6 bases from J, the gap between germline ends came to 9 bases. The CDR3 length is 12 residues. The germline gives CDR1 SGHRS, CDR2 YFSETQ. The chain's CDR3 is CASSVGDDTQYF. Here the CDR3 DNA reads TGCGCCAGCAGCGTGGGGGACGATACGCAGTATTTT. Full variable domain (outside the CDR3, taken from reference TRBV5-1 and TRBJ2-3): KAGVTQTPRYLIKTRGQQVTLSCSPISGHRSVSWYQQTPGQGLQFLFEYFSETQRNKGNFPGRFSGRQFSNSRSEMNVSTLELGDSALYLCASSVGDDTQYFGPGTRLTVL.